The 17 T cell receptor beta chains in this list originate from one sample, sequenced in a study of T cell responses to AZD1222 COVID-19 vaccine. Method: immunoSEQ multiplex PCR; TCRdb's copy keeps in-frame clones and lacks some. The data show around 74,000 clones, with under 95% seen just once and 6% to 8.5% held by the top ten. The sample consisted of peripheral blood, taken on day 0 of MenACWY control vaccination. These receptors were obtained from an adult in good health.

V usage is TRBV28 and J usage is TRBJ2-2; 10 bases agree with TRBD2. The length of the CDR3 is 17 residues. With V trimmed by 1 base and J by 6 bases, 8 bases remained unmatched. Per germline, CDR1 MDHEN and CDR2 SYDVKM. In DNA, the CDR3 is TGTGCCAGCAGTTTATCCAGCGGGGGGGCCTCCGCCGGGGAGCTGTTTTTT. It yields the protein CASSLSSGGASAGELFF. The full variable domain, its missing parts supplied by reference TRBV28 and TRBJ2-2, is DVKVTQSSRYLVKRTGEKVFLECVQDMDHENMFWYRQDPGLGLRLIYFSYDVKMKEKGDIPEGYSVSREKKERFSLILESASTNQTSMYLCASSLSSGGASAGELFFGEGSRLTVL.

The V gene is TRBV2, the J gene TRBJ1-5; TRBD1 might be the D (6 bases). In germline, CDR1 is SNHLY, CDR2 FYNNEI. Between the trimmed V and J ends, which lost 0 bases and 7 bases, there was a span of 10 bases. This CDR3 contains 14 residues. CDR3 amino acids: CASSEAGRGQPQHF. The CDR3 DNA is TGTGCCAGCAGTGAAGCGGGCAGGGGACAGCCCCAGCATTTT.

The rearrangement joins TRBV7-6 to TRBJ2-3; 9 bases are a match to TRBD2. Per germline, CDR1 SGHVS and CDR2 FNYEAQ. Trimming removed 5 bases from V and 1 base from J; junction bases left unmatched: 4. The CDR3 is 15 residues long. The CDR3 reads CASSEREVGTDTQYF. CDR3 coding DNA: TGTGCCAGCAGCGAGCGGGAGGTTGGCACAGATACGCAGTATTTT.

The genes are TRBV24-1 and TRBJ2-5; TRBD1 agrees at 10 bases. This CDR3 contains 16 residues. Trimming removed 3 bases from V and 5 bases from J; junction bases left unmatched: 8. Germline CDR1 reads KGHDR; CDR2 reads SFDVKD. The CDR3 coding sequence is TGTGCCACCAGTGATCCCCTGACAGGGGGCCGGGAGACCCAGTACTTC. Amino acids: CATSDPLTGGRETQYF.

The chain has TRBV29-1 and TRBJ2-5, with D perhaps TRBD1 (5 bases). V lost 7 bases and J 0 bases, leaving 12 bases between the germline ends. There are 13 residues in the CDR3. In germline, CDR1 is SQVTM, CDR2 ANQGSEA. The CDR3 nucleotides are TGCAGCGGAGCAAGACAGTACCAAGAGACCCAGTACTTC. The encoded protein is CSGARQYQETQYF.

The rearrangement uses TRBV5-1 and TRBJ2-1; 8 bases are a match to TRBD1. V lost 1 base, J lost 7 bases, and 7 bases stayed unmatched. This CDR3 has 15 amino acids. Germline values: CDR1 SGHRS, CDR2 YFSETQ. Here the CDR3 DNA reads TGCGCCAGCAGCTTGTTCCAGGGGGCGCAGAATGAGCAGTTCTTC. Its protein is CASSLFQGAQNEQFF.

The CDR3 reads CATSDRPGRGGTQETQYF. The CDR3 DNA sequence: TGTGCCACCAGTGATAGGCCGGGACGAGGCGGCACTCAAGAGACCCAGTACTTC. V and J are TRBV24-1 and TRBJ2-5; D may match TRBD1 or TRBD2 (5 bases each). Germline lookup yields CDR1 KGHDR and CDR2 SFDVKD. This CDR3 contains 18 residues. Trimming left V 3 bases short and J 2 bases short, with 21 bases between.

The rearrangement links TRBV3-1 (or the pseudogene TRBV3-2) to TRBJ2-2; 8 nucleotides match TRBD2. Germline V gives CDR1 LGHDT, CDR2 YNNKEL (reference sequence). The CDR3 contains 16 residues. Unmatched junction bases numbered 6, after V lost 1 base and J lost 5 bases. DNA for the CDR3: TGTGCCAGCAGCCAAGCGGGGGGGCTGAGGACCGGGGAGCTGTTTTTT. As protein: CASSQAGGLRTGELFF.

This sequence joins TRBV18 and TRBJ1-2; 8 nucleotides match TRBD1. After removal of 2 bases from V and 5 bases from J, the junction contained 7 bases not matched to a gene. This CDR3 spans 15 amino acids. Germline V gene lookup returns CDR1 KGHSH and CDR2 LQKENI. The CDR3 reads CASSPRQGIEYGYTF. The CDR3 region has the DNA TGTGCCAGCTCACCAAGACAGGGGATAGAATATGGCTACACCTTC.

The V gene is TRBV7-9, the J gene TRBJ2-1; 8 bases map to TRBD2. Trimming at V came to 2 bases and at J to 8 bases, leaving 5 bases not matched to a gene. There are 14 residues in the CDR3. The germline CDR1 and CDR2 sequences are SEHNR and FQNEAQ (reference sequence). CDR3 nucleotides: TGTGCCAGCAGCTTATTCGGGAGGGGGGATGAGCAGTTCTTC. Protein product: CASSLFGRGDEQFF.

The chain is built from TRBV6-5 and TRBJ1-1; 8 bases are shared with TRBD1. Looked up from germline, CDR1 is MNHEY and CDR2 is SVGAGI. The CDR3 contains 14 residues. With 5 bases clipped from V and 4 bases from J, the junction kept 6 bases outside the gene matches. The chain's CDR3 is CASSSSDRVTEAFF. CDR3 sequence (DNA): TGTGCCAGCAGTAGCTCGGACAGGGTCACTGAAGCTTTCTTT.

The chain carries TRBV18 and TRBJ2-5; D gene uncertain. From germline, CDR1 is KGHSH and CDR2 LQKENI. The CDR3 is made up of 13 amino acids. Deletions cut 6 bases from V and 0 bases from J, with 8 bases between. This CDR3 reads CASSSMYQETQYF. CDR3 bases: TGTGCCAGCTCTAGTATGTACCAAGAGACCCAGTACTTC.

The chain joins TRBV2 to TRBJ2-1; D unclear. Germline V gene sequence: CDR1 SNHLY, CDR2 FYNNEI. The CDR3 runs to 14 residues. Deletions cut 3 bases from V and 0 bases from J, with 6 bases between. This CDR3 reads CASSDKSSYNEQFF. CDR3 sequence (DNA): TGTGCCAGCAGTGACAAAAGCTCCTACAATGAGCAGTTCTTC. Supplemented by reference TRBV2 and TRBJ2-1, the full variable domain reads EPEVTQTPSHQVTQMGQEVILRCVPISNHLYFYWYRQILGQKVEFLVSFYNNEISEKSEIFDDQFSVERPDGSNFTLKIRSTKLEDSAMYFCASSDKSSYNEQFFGPGTRLTVL.

This chain's CDR3 is CASSLAGNTGELFF. CDR3 bases: TGTGCCAGTAGTTTAGCGGGGAACACCGGGGAGCTGTTTTTT. The genes are TRBV19 and TRBJ2-2; 7 bases match TRBD2. Germline V gives CDR1 LNHDA, CDR2 SQIVND (reference sequence). The length of the CDR3 is 14 residues. V lost 5 bases, J lost 1 base, and 1 base stayed unmatched.

The rearrangement joins TRBV12-3 or TRBV12-4 to TRBJ1-2; 10 nucleotides agree with TRBD1. The CDR3 runs 13 residues. The ends lost 6 bases at V and 5 bases at J; junction bases unmatched: 3. The CDR3: CASSRDRGYGYTF. The CDR3 DNA sequence: TGTGCCAGCAGCAGGGACAGGGGATATGGCTACACCTTC.

The chain couples TRBV29-1 to TRBJ2-7, with 8 bases lining up with TRBD1. CDR1 is SQVTM, CDR2 ANQGSEA, per germline. The CDR3 has 13 residues. Trimming cost V 7 bases and J 4 bases; bases outside gene matches: 9. The CDR3 DNA sequence: TGCAGCGGGTCACCAGGGGGCAGATACGAGCAGTACTTC. Its protein is CSGSPGGRYEQYF.

The chain joins TRBV7-2 to TRBJ1-1; D is unclear. CDR1 is SGHTA, CDR2 FQGNSA, per germline. CDR3 length: 13 amino acids. The V end lost 5 bases, the J end lost 8 bases, and 15 bases lay between the germline ends. CDR3 nucleotides: TGTGCCAGCAGCCCAGATTTCGCCAGGGAAGCTTTCTTT. Translating it yields CASSPDFAREAFF.